This TCR beta chain came from a study of T cell repertoires in cytomegalovirus infection. Study in general: Indications came from public TCR beta signatures; they pointed to CMV infection and to a matching HLA type.

MiXCR was run by TCRdb on the reads, yielding one entry per CDR3 protein. Among roughly 80,000 distinct CDR3 sequences listed, 20% to 30% were seen once. Germline loops: CDR1 DFQATT, CDR2 SNEGSKA (reference sequence). The CDR3 consists of 15 residues. Trimming removed 5 bases from V and 8 bases from J; junction bases left unmatched: 15. As for this clonotype: Its antigen is currently unknown.

Sequencing was performed on CD8+ T cells from cultured PBMCs, taken from culture after CMV antigen stimulation. The source is a human donor in good health (CMV status not recorded). Some clones in this sample may be carry-over from other donors' samples. The gene calls are TRBV20-1 and TRBJ2-1; 7 nucleotides match TRBD1. CDR3 protein: CSASTDRPGKDEQFF. The CDR3 bases are TGCAGTGCTTCTACGGACAGGCCGGGGAAGGATGAGCAGTTCTTC.